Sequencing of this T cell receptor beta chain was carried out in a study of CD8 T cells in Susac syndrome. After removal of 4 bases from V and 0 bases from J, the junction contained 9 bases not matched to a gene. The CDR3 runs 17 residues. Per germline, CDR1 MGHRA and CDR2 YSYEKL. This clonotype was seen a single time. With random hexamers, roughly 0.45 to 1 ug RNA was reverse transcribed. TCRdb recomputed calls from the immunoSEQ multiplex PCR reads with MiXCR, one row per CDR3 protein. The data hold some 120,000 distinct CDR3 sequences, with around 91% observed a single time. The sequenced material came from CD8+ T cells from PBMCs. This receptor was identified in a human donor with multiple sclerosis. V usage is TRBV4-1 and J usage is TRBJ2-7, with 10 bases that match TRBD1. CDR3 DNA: TGCGCCAGCAGCCTTCCTCCTTGGACAGGGGGCTCCTACGAGCAGTACTTC. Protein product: CASSLPPWTGGSYEQYF.